The next 12 T cell receptor beta chains were all read from a single sample in a study of identical twins. Using its own MiXCR run on the 5' RACE reads, TCRdb lists one record per CDR3 protein. Here the sample spans roughly 490,000 distinct CDR3 sequences, roughly an eighth being singletons. These same records also appear under a second study, on yellow fever vaccine responses in identical twins.

The specimen was CD4+ T cells sorted from blood. The source is a woman younger than 35 in good health.

The chain carries TRBV12-3 or TRBV12-4 and TRBJ1-2; a possible D gene is TRBD1 (5 bases). The CDR3 covers 13 residues. Trimming stripped 3 bases from V and 8 bases from J, with 13 bases between. CDR3 loop: CASSLTETGGYTF. Here the CDR3 DNA reads TGTGCCAGCAGTTTGACAGAAACGGGGGGCTACACCTTC.

This clonotype was picked up many times. This chain links TRBV12-3 or TRBV12-4 with TRBJ1-5; D possibly corresponds to TRBD1 (5 bases). V was cut by 10 bases and J by 1 base, with 11 bases left in between. The CDR3 extends over 13 amino acids. As DNA, the CDR3 is TGTGCCACCACCGGGGGGAGCAATCAGCCCCAGCATTTT. Encoded protein: CATTGGSNQPQHF.

A remark on this clonotype: A much larger clonotype is one base distant, so this may be a read error. V gene TRBV4-3 combines with J gene TRBJ2-1; D is undetermined. CDR3 length: 14 amino acids. The V end was cut by 1 base, the J end by 3 bases, with 7 bases between. Germline V CDR1 and CDR2: LGHNA, YSLEER. CDR3: CASSQAWGYNEQFF. The CDR3 region has the DNA TGCGCCAGCAGCCAAGCATGGGGCTACAATGAGCAGTTCTTC.

J is TRBJ1-2 and V is TRBV6-2 or TRBV6-3; D ambiguous. There are 13 residues in the CDR3. V lost 6 bases and J lost 5, with 13 bases in between. The germline V gene encodes CDR1 MNHEY and CDR2 SVGEGT. The CDR3 protein is CASSESPRYGYTF. CDR3 nucleotide sequence: TGTGCCAGCAGCGAGTCACCCCGGTATGGCTACACCTTC.

The gene calls are TRBV7-2 and TRBJ2-1; D is ambiguous. The germline CDR1 and CDR2 sequences are SGHTA and FQGNSA. This CDR3 is built from 12 residues. V lost 2 bases and J 8 bases, leaving 7 bases between the germline ends. CDR3 bases: TGTGCCAGCAGCTTAATGTTCCATGAGCAGTTCTTC. It yields the protein CASSLMFHEQFF.

In this sample, this clonotype turned up once. V gene TRBV9 combines with J gene TRBJ2-7; 12 nucleotides agree with TRBD1. Trimming at V came to 4 bases and at J to 8 bases, leaving 7 bases not matched to a gene. This CDR3 is 14 amino acids long. CDR1 is SGDLS and CDR2 is YYNGEE in the germline V gene. This chain's CDR3 is CASSSAGTGGKQYF. CDR3 in DNA: TGTGCCAGCAGCTCCGCCGGGACAGGGGGCAAGCAGTACTTC.

The chain recombines TRBV5-6 with TRBJ2-1, with D perhaps assigned TRBD1 or TRBD2 (5 bases each). Germline V gene sequence: CDR1 SGHDT, CDR2 YYEEEE. V was shortened by 2 bases and J by 9 bases, with 27 bases between the two germline ends. CDR3 length: 18 residues. The CDR3 DNA sequence: TGTGCCAGCAGCTTCCCCCCAGGGAGCCCCGCACGGTTAGGTGAGCAGTTCTTC. This encodes CASSFPPGSPARLGEQFF.

This clonotype was seen a few times. The J gene is TRBJ2-1, the V gene TRBV2; D gene unclear. The CDR3 runs 14 residues. The germline V and J ends were trimmed by 2 bases and 3 bases, with 8 bases remaining between them. Germline-derived CDR1 and CDR2 are SNHLY and FYNNEI. The DNA of the CDR3 is TGTGCCAGCAGTGAACGTGGGGACTACAATGAGCAGTTCTTC. It encodes CASSERGDYNEQFF.

This clonotype was counted at least ten times. The chain carries TRBV5-4 and TRBJ2-5; D remains ambiguous. The CDR3 has 13 amino acids. The germline V gene has CDR1 SGHNT and CDR2 YYREEE (reference sequence). V shed 1 base and J shed 4 bases, with 8 bases lying between them. CDR3 amino acids: CASSLPDLETQYF. CDR3 DNA: TGTGCCAGCAGCTTGCCCGACCTAGAGACCCAGTACTTC.

The table lists this clonotype with a few counts. The V call is TRBV3-1, the J call TRBJ2-7; D remains ambiguous. This CDR3 has 15 residues. Germline V lookup: CDR1 LGHDT, CDR2 YNNKEL (reference sequence). V was shortened by 1 base and J by 0 bases, with 10 bases between the two germline ends. The CDR3, as DNA: TGTGCCAGCAGCCAAGGGGCCAATCCCTCCTACGAGCAGTACTTC. Encoded protein: CASSQGANPSYEQYF.

In this sample, this clonotype turned up many times. V usage is TRBV7-3 and J usage is TRBJ1-5, with D unresolved. In germline, CDR1 is SGHTA, CDR2 FQGTGA. The CDR3 is 13 residues long. The germline V and J ends were trimmed by 2 bases and 6 bases, with 8 bases remaining between them. CDR3 sequence: CASSLAGGQPQHF. The CDR3 region has the DNA TGTGCCAGCAGCTTAGCTGGAGGTCAGCCCCAGCATTTT.

This clonotype was observed a few times. The chain's CDR3 is CSARRRERGREQFF. CDR3 DNA: TGCAGTGCTAGAAGGCGGGAGAGAGGCCGGGAGCAGTTCTTC. The chain joins TRBV20-1 to TRBJ2-1, with 7 bases aligning to TRBD2. Germline CDR1 DFQATT, CDR2 SNEGSKA (reference sequence). V shed 2 bases and J 10 bases; nucleotides not matched to a gene: 11. The CDR3 totals 14 residues.